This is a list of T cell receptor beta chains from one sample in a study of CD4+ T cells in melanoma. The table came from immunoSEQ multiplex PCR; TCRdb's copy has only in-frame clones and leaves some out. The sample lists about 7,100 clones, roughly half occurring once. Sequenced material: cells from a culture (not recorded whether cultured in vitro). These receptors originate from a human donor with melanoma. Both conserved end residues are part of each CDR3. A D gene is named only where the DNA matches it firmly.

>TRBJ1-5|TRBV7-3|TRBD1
TGTGCCAGCAGCTTGGATTCGACAGGGAATCAGCCCCAGCATTTT
CASSLDSTGNQPQHF
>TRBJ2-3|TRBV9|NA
TGTGCCAGCAGCGTAGCAACCGGGCCAGGTCCTCCTACAGATACGCAGTATTTT
CASSVATGPGPPTDTQYF
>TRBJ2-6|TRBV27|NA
TGTGCCAGCAGTTTGAGTGCAGGCCCCCTCTCTGGGGCCAACGTCCTGACTTTC
CASSLSAGPLSGANVLTF
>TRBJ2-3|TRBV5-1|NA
TGCGCCAGCCGACAAGGCCCAGATACGCAGTATTTT
CASRQGPDTQYF
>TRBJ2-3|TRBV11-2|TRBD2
TGTGCCAGCAGCTTGGCGGGGGGGCCTATGACGCAGTATTTT
CASSLAGGPMTQYF
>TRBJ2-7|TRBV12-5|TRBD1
TGTGCTAGTGGTTTGGACAGGGGCGAGCAGTACTTC
CASGLDRGEQYF
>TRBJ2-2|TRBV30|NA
TGTGCCTGGAGTGAGGGGGGAGGGATCACCGGGGAGCTGTTTTTT
CAWSEGGGITGELFF
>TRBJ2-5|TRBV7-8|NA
TGTGCCAGCAGCCCAACTCCCCGGGACATGGAGACCCAGTACTTC
CASSPTPRDMETQYF
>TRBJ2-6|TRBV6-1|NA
TGTGCCAGCAGTGAATACGGGTCTGGGACCTCTGGGGCCAACGTCCTGACTTTC
CASSEYGSGTSGANVLTF
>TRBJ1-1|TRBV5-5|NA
TGTGCCAGCCACCGGACGGGGGAGAACACTGAAGCTTTCTTT
CASHRTGENTEAFF
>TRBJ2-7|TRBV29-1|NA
TGCAGCGTTGAGCCAGAGAACACCTACGAGCAGTACTTC
CSVEPENTYEQYF
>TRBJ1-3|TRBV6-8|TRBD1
TGTGCCAGCAGCTCCGGAGACAGGGGGCCCGGAAACACCATATATTTT
CASSSGDRGPGNTIYF
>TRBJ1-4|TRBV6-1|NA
TGTGCCAGCGGGGCCGACAGTGCAACTAATGAAAAACTGTTTTTT
CASGADSATNEKLFF
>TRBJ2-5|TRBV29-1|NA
TGCAGCGTTGCGCTAATCCAAGAGACCCAGTACTTC
CSVALIQETQYF
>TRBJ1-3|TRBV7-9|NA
TGTGCCAGCGGGGACTGGAGCTCTGGAAACACCATATATTTT
CASGDWSSGNTIYF